This TCR beta chain is drawn from a study of blood T cell repertoires in COVID-19. TCRdb's table, derived via immunoSEQ multiplex PCR, lists solely in-frame clones and lacks some. The sample comprises about 210,000 clones, 80% to 90% of which are singletons, and roughly 8% rests with the top ten. Material: peripheral blood. This sequence originates from a woman in her fifties or sixties with acute or convalescent COVID-19.

The CDR3 loop is CASRGTVEANEKLFF. CDR3 sequence (DNA): TGTGCCAGCAGGGGGACAGTTGAGGCTAATGAAAAACTGTTTTTT. V gene TRBV25-1 combines with J gene TRBJ1-4; TRBD1 matches 7 bases. The length of the CDR3 is 15 residues. Looked up from germline, CDR1 is MGHDK and CDR2 is SYGVNS. With 6 bases clipped from V and 3 bases from J, the junction kept 7 bases outside the gene matches. The whole variable domain, remainder taken from reference TRBV25-1 and TRBJ1-4, is EADIYQTPRYLVIGTGKKITLECSQTMGHDKMYWYQQDPGMELHLIHYSYGVNSTEKGDLSSESTVSRIRTEHFPLTLESARPSHTSQYLCASRGTVEANEKLFFGSGTQLSVL.